The T cell receptor (beta chain) under discussion was sequenced for a study of cytotoxic CD8 clonotypes in ibrutinib-treated CLL (dated by TCRdb to 2020 to 2023). A note on the overall study: The cohort included around 15 treatment-naive and fewer than 12 relapsed/refractory patients; around 18 were IGHV unmutated. On average, each sample yielded around 270,000 productive templates and roughly 95,000 productive rearrangements. Patients were still on ibrutinib when every remission and progressive disease sample was collected. The response samples were drawn at a median of approximately 11 months into treatment, with a range of about 6 to 40 months. Partial responses were observed in 24 patients and complete responses in 2; after a median follow-up of roughly 62 months, remission was maintained in 14 patients and progression was observed in approximately 12. Cryopreserved peripheral blood mononuclear cells were collected at three points: before therapy, at response, and at either sustained remission or disease progression. Longitudinal samples were obtainable from about 30% of the roughly 90 participants in the trial. The study at large found these results: Public clonotypes were rare and either contracted or stayed stable during treatment, and the rise in clonality at ibrutinib response reflected the expansion of private clonotypes. At ibrutinib response clonality went up, during sustained remission it held steady, and at progression it dropped back toward baseline. Sampling times were not matched between sustained-remission and progressing patients, and lymph node repertoires were not studied. Baseline clonality was found to be higher than that of age-matched healthy donors and was strongly correlated with circulating CD8+ T-cell counts.

In the case of this clone: Its antigen is still unknown. Base quality data are lacking; no much larger clone is found one base away.

Interpreted using the paper, the time point label stands for: progressive disease on ibrutinib. For TCR beta library preparation, around 1.9 micrograms of genomic DNA were extracted from the cryopreserved PBMCs. Longitudinal blood samples from CLL patients on ibrutinib monotherapy underwent high-throughput TCR beta sequencing. The patients were enrolled in a single-center, open-label phase 2 trial of ibrutinib monotherapy. The goal of deep resolution MiSeq sequencing was a depth between 1 in 1 million and 1 in 200,000 T cells, and coverage averaged 10x per clonotype. The immunoSEQ hsTCRB Kit was used to generate the TCR beta libraries. On the authors' methods: Data were analyzed with ImmunoSEQ Data Assistant and ImmunoSEQ Analyzer, with V, D and J genes assigned per IMGT definitions. Clonality, which ranges from 0 to 1, was calculated by subtracting the normalized Shannon entropy of productive rearrangement frequencies from one. Only overrepresented clonotypes making up at least 0.05% of the repertoire of each patient were included in the public clonotype analysis. Approximately 14 age-matched healthy donor repertoires from immuneACCESS were used as controls for clonality. The source is immuneACCESS, and TCRdb retained only in-frame sequences with V and J called. Part of the clones is not carried over; for the studies checked, unresolved V genes explain less than half of this, and the remainder is unexplained. The DNA gave D and trimming, while V, J and clone size come from that table. For this sample the table gives 150,000 to 200,000 clones, of which roughly 90% were detected only once. Over 2.5% of the sample is taken by the ten largest.

Looking up the germline V gene yields CDR1 SGHVS and CDR2 FNYEAQ. V sheds 1 base and J sheds 4 bases, leaving 8 bases between their ends. The CDR3 spans 13 residues, from the cysteine through the phenylalanine. The only DNA kept is the CDR3, 39 bases in frame from the first base. The starting material was PBMCs, obtained at disease progression, from a patient treated with ibrutinib. The chain is assembled from TRBV7-6 and TRBJ2-7, with the D gene not confidently named. This clonotype was obtained from a human donor with chronic lymphocytic leukemia. The CDR3 is CASSLGYTYEQYF. The DNA is as follows: TGTGCCAGCAGCTTAGGCTATACTTACGAGCAGTACTTC.